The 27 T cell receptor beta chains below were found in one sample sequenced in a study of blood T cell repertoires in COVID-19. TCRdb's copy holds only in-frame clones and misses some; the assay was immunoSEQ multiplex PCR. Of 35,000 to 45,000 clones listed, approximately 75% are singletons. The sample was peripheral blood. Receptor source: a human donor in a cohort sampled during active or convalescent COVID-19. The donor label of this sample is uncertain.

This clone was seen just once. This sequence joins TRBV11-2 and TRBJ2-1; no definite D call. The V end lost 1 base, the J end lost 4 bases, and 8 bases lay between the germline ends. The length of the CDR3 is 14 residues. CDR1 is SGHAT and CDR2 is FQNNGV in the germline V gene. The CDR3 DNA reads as TGTGCCAGCAGCTTAGCCCACTTATACAATGAGCAGTTCTTC. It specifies CASSLAHLYNEQFF.

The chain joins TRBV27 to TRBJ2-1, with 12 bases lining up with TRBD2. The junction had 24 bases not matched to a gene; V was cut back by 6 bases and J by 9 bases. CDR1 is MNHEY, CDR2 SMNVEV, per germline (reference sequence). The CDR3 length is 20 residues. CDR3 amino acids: CASSPPILRLAGGRSAEQFF. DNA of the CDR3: TGTGCCAGCAGCCCCCCGATTCTTCGGCTAGCGGGAGGGCGATCGGCTGAGCAGTTCTTC.

For the CDR3, the DNA is TGCGCCAGCAGGGGGCTAGCGGGAGGGCCCGGCAAAAACATTCAGTACTTC. Translating it yields CASRGLAGGPGKNIQYF. The chain combines TRBV10-1 with TRBJ2-4; 12 positions match TRBD2. Trimming removed 6 bases from V and 3 bases from J; junction bases left unmatched: 9. This CDR3 has 17 amino acids. CDR1 is WNHNN, CDR2 SYGVQD, per germline (reference sequence).

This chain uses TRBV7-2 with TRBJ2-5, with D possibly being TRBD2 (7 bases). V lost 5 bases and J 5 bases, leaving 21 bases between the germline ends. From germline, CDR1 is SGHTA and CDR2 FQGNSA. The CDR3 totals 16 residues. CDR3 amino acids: CASSRGFLGGGETQYF. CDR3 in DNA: TGTGCCAGCAGCCGGGGCTTTTTAGGGGGAGGGGAGACCCAGTACTTC.

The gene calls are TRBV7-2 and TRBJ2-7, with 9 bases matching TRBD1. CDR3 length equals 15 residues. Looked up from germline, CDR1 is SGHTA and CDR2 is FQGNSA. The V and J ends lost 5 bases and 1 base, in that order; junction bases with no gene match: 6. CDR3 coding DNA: TGTGCCAGCAGCAGCGACAGGGGGGGGTCCTACGAGCAGTACTTC. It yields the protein CASSSDRGGSYEQYF.

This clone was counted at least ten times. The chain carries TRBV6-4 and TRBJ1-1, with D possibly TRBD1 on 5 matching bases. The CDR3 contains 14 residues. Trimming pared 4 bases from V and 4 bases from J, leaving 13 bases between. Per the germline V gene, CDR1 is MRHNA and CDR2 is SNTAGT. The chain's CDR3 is CASSATQGSTEAFF. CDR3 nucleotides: TGTGCCAGCAGTGCAACCCAGGGTAGCACTGAAGCTTTCTTT.

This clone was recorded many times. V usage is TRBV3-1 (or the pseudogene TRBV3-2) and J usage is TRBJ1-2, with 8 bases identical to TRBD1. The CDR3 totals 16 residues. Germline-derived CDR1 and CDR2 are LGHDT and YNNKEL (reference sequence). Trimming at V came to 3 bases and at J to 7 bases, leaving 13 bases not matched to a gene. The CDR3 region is CASSHNLRGRGLGYTF. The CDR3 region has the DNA TGTGCCAGCAGCCACAATCTCCGGGGCAGGGGGCTTGGCTACACCTTC.

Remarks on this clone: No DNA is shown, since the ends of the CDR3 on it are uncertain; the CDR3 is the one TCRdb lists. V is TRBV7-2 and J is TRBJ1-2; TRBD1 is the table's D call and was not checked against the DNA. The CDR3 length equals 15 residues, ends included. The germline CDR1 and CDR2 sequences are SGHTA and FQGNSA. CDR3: CASSFGPGAPYGYTF.

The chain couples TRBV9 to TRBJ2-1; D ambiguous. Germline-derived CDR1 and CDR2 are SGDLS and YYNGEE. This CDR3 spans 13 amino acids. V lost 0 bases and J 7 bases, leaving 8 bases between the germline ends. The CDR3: CASSVESRNEQFF. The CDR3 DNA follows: TGTGCCAGCAGCGTAGAATCTCGGAATGAGCAGTTCTTC.

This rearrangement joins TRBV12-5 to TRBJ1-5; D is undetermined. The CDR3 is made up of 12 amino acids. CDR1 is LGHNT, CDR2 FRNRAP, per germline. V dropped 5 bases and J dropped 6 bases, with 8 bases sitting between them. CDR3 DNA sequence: TGTGCTAGTGGTCATCAGGCTCAGCCCCAGCATTTT. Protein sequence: CASGHQAQPQHF.

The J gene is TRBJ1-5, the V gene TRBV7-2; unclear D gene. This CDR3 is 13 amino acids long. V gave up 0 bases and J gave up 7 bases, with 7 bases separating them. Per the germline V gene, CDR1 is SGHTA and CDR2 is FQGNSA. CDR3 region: CASSLAGSQPQHF. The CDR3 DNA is TGTGCCAGCAGCTTAGCGGGGAGCCAGCCCCAGCATTTT.

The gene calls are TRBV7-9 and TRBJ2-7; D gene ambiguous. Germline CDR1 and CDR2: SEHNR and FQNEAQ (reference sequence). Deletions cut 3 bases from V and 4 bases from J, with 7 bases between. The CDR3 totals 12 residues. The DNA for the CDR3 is TGTGCCAGCAGCTTGACCGGGTACGAGCAGTACTTC. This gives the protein CASSLTGYEQYF.

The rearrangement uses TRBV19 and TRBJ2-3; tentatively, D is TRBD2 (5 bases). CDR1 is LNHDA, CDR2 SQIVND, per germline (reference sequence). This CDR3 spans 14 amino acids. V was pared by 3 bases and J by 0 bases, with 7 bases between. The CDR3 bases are TGTGCCAGTAGTATGAGGGAGAGCACAGATACGCAGTATTTT. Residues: CASSMRESTDTQYF.

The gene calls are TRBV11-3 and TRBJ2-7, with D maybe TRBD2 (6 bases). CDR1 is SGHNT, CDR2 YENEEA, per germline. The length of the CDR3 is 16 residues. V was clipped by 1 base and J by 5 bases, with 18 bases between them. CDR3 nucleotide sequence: TGTGCCAGCAGCTTAGGGGGACGGGGGAGTCCCCACGAGCAGTACTTC. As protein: CASSLGGRGSPHEQYF.

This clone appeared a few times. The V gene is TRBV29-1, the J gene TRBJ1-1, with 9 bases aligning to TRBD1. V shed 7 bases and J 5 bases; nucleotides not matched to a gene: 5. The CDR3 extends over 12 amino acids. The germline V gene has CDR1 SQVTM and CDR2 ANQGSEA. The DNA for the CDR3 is TGCAGCGCTCGGACAGGGGCGACTGAAGCTTTCTTT. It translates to CSARTGATEAFF.

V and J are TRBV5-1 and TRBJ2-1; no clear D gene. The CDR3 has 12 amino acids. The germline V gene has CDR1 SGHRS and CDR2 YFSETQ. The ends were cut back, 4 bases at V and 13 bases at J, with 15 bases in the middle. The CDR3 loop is CASSPEAANQFF. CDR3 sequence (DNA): TGCGCCAGCAGCCCCGAGGCGGCGAATCAGTTCTTC.

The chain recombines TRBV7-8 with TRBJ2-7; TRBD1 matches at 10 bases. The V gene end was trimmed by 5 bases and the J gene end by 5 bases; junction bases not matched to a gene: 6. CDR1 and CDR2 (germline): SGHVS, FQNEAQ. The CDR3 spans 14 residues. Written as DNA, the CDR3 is TGTGCCAGCAGCGACCCGACAGGGGGCCACGAGCAGTACTTC. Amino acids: CASSDPTGGHEQYF.

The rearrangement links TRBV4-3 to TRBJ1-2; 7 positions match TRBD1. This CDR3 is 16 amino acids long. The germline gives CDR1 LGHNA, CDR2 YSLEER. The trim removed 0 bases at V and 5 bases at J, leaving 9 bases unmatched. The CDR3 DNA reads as TGCGCCAGCAGCCAAGATGCCAGGGGGAGTGTTTATGGCTACACCTTC. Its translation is CASSQDARGSVYGYTF.

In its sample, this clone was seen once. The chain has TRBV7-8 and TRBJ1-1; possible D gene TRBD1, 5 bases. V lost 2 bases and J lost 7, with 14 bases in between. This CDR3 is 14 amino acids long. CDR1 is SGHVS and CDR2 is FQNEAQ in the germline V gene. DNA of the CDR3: TGTGCCAGCAGCTTAAGTTTGGGGCAGAGTGAAGCTTTCTTT. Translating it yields CASSLSLGQSEAFF. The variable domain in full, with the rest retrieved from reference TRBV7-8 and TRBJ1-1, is GAGVSQSPRYKVAKRGQDVALRCDPISGHVSLFWYQQALGQGPEFLTYFQNEAQLDKSGLPSDRFFAERPEGSVSTLKIQRTQQEDSAVYLCASSLSLGQSEAFFGQGTRLTVV.

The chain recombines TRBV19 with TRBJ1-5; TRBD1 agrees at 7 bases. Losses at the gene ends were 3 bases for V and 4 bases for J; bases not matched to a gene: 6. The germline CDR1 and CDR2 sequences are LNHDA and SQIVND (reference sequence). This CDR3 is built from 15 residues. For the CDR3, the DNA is TGTGCCAGTAGTATGGAGACAGGGACAAATCAGCCCCAGCATTTT. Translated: CASSMETGTNQPQHF.

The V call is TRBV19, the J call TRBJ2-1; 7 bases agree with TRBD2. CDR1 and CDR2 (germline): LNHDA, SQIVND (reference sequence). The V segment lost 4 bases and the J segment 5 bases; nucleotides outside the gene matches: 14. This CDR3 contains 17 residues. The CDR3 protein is CASSTDSLAAKHNEQFF. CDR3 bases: TGTGCCAGTAGTACAGACTCCCTAGCGGCTAAACACAATGAGCAGTTCTTC.

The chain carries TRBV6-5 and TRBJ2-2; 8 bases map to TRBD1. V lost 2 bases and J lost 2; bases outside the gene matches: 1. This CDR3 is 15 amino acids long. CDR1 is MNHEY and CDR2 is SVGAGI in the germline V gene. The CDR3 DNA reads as TGTGCCAGCAGTTACCAGGGGGCAAACACCGGGGAGCTGTTTTTT. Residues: CASSYQGANTGELFF.

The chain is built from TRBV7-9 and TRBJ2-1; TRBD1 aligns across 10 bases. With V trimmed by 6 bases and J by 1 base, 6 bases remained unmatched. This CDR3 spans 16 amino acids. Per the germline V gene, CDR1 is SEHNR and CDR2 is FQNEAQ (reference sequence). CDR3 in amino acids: CASRSDRGGSYNEQFF. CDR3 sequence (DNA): TGTGCCAGCAGATCGGACAGGGGGGGGTCCTACAATGAGCAGTTCTTC.

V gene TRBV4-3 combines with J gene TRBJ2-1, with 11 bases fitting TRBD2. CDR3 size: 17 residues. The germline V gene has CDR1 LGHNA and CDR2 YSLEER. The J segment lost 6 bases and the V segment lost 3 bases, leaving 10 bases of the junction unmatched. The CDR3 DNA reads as TGCGCCAGCAGCCAGACCTTACTAGCGGGAGACCTCAATGAGCAGTTCTTC. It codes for CASSQTLLAGDLNEQFF.

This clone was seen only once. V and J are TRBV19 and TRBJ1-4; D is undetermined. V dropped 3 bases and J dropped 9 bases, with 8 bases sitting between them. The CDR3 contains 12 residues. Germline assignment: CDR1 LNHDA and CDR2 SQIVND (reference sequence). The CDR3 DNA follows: TGTGCCAGTAGTATCGGAGGAAAAAAACTGTTTTTT. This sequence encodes CASSIGGKKLFF.

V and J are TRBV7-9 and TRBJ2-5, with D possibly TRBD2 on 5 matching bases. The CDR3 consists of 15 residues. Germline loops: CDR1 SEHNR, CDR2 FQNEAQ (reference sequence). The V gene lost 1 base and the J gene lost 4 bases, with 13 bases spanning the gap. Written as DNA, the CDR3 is TGTGCCAGCAGCTTAGGAAGAAGAGAGGGAGAGACCCAGTACTTC. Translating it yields CASSLGRREGETQYF. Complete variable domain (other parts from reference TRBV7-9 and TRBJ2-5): DTGVSQNPRHKITKRGQNVTFRCDPISEHNRLYWYRQTLGQGPEFLTYFQNEAQLEKSRLLSDRFSAERPKGSFSTLEIQRTEQGDSAMYLCASSLGRREGETQYFGPGTRLLVL.

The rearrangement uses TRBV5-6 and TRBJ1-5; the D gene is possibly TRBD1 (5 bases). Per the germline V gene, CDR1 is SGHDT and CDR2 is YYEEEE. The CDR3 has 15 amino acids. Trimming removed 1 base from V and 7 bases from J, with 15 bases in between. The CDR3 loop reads CASSLRTFSRQPQHF. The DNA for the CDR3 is TGTGCCAGCAGCTTGAGGACATTCAGCCGGCAGCCCCAGCATTTT.